The 14 T cell receptor beta chains below all came from one sample that was sequenced in a study of Graves' ophthalmopathy and Graves' hyperthyroidism. RNA served as the template for amplifying TCR beta CDR3 regions. RT-PCR with HTBI primers came first, then second-round multiplex PCR. TCRdb ran MiXCR on the multiplex PCR reads and lists one entry per CDR3 protein. The table has over a million distinct CDR3 sequences, about 35% seen once. The sequenced sample was peripheral blood or thyroid tissue (not recorded which). The receptors come from an adult man with Graves' hyperthyroidism.

The chain couples TRBV4-3 to TRBJ2-2, with a possible D match to TRBD2 (6 bases). CDR3 length equals 15 residues. The V gene's germline CDR1 is LGHNA and CDR2 YSLEER. V was cut by 0 bases and J by 4 bases, with 9 bases left in between. CDR3 amino acids: CASSQDPGVTGELFF. The CDR3 nucleotides read TGCGCCAGCAGCCAAGATCCGGGAGTCACCGGGGAGCTGTTTTTT.

This sequence joins TRBV6-2 or TRBV6-3 and TRBJ2-7; D is unresolved. CDR3 length equals 11 residues. Germline CDR1 and CDR2: MNHEY and SVGEGT. V was pared by 8 bases and J by 5 bases, with 10 bases between. CDR3 sequence (DNA): TGTGCCAGCGGCTTGGGGAACGAGCAGTACTTC. Translation: CASGLGNEQYF.

Concerning this clonotype: This sequence may be a read error, since a much larger clone differs from it by one base. This chain joins TRBV10-3 and TRBJ1-6; no definite D call. Germline lookup yields CDR1 ENHRY and CDR2 SYGVKD. V lost 10 bases to trimming and J lost 3 bases, with 10 bases between them. The CDR3 is 13 residues long. CDR3 loop: CANTGSYNSPLHF. The CDR3 DNA is TGTGCCAACACCGGCAGCTATAATTCACCCCTCCACTTT.

This clonotype was seen many times. The V call is TRBV12-3 or TRBV12-4, the J call TRBJ2-5, with TRBD2 matching over 7 bases. The CDR3 is 12 residues long. Trimming at V came to 6 bases and at J to 6 bases, leaving 4 bases not matched to a gene. The CDR3 nucleotides read TGTGCCAGCAGGACTAGCTCAAAGACCCAGTACTTC. This translates into CASRTSSKTQYF.

This clonotype was found a few times. This chain links TRBV5-1 with TRBJ1-4; TRBD1 is a possible D gene (6 bases). Germline CDR1 reads SGHRS; CDR2 reads YFSETQ. V was clipped by 4 bases and J by 5 bases, with 15 bases between them. This CDR3 spans 15 amino acids. The CDR3 loop is CASSRTGPGNEKLFF. CDR3 nucleotides: TGCGCCAGCAGCCGTACAGGGCCAGGGAATGAAAAACTGTTTTTT.

V usage is TRBV7-6 and J usage is TRBJ2-7; 13 bases are shared with TRBD2. From germline, CDR1 is SGHVS and CDR2 FNYEAQ. The CDR3 length is 16 residues. Losses at the gene ends were 4 bases for V and 5 bases for J; bases not matched to a gene: 8. CDR3 coding DNA: TGTGCCAGCAGCTCGGGACTAGCGGGGTTCGGGGACGAGCAGTACTTC. It is translated as CASSSGLAGFGDEQYF.

The gene calls are TRBV27 and TRBJ2-2; a weak D match, TRBD1 (6 bases). V lost 10 bases, J lost 3 bases, and 15 bases lay in between. The CDR3 has 14 amino acids. From germline, CDR1 is MNHEY and CDR2 SMNVEV (reference sequence). In nucleotides, the CDR3 is TGTGCCACCTCGGGACAATCCGACACCGGGGAGCTGTTTTTT. It codes for CATSGQSDTGELFF.

The gene calls are TRBV12-3 or TRBV12-4 and TRBJ2-2; D not certain. The CDR3 loop spans 14 amino acids. The V gene lost 3 bases and the J gene lost 3 bases, with 8 bases spanning the gap. The chain's CDR3 is CASSFVTDTGELFF. DNA of the CDR3: TGTGCCAGCAGTTTCGTTACGGACACCGGGGAGCTGTTTTTT.

This clonotype showed up just a few times. The V gene is TRBV6-5, the J gene TRBJ1-5; D is perhaps TRBD1 (6 bases). CDR1 is MNHEY, CDR2 SVGAGI, per germline. CDR3 length: 11 amino acids. V dropped 6 bases and J dropped 11 bases, with 11 bases sitting between them. The CDR3 loop reads CASSQGQTQHF. CDR3 in DNA: TGTGCCAGCAGCCAAGGACAGACCCAGCATTTT.

V gene TRBV6-6 combines with J gene TRBJ1-6; unclear D gene. Germline-derived CDR1 and CDR2 are MNHNY and SVGAGI (reference sequence). This CDR3 is 14 amino acids long. Trimming stripped 10 bases from V and 7 bases from J, with 17 bases between. CDR3 in amino acids: CATQVSSTNSPLHF. The CDR3 DNA sequence: TGTGCCACCCAGGTGTCTAGTACCAATTCACCCCTCCACTTT.

This clonotype was seen ten or more times. The genes are TRBV7-2 and TRBJ2-7; D call uncertain. CDR3 length: 14 residues. Germline loops: CDR1 SGHTA, CDR2 FQGNSA. The germline V and J ends were trimmed by 5 bases and 5 bases, with 16 bases remaining between them. The CDR3 here is CASSSLASVDEQYF. CDR3 nucleotide sequence: TGTGCCAGCAGCAGCTTAGCTTCCGTCGACGAGCAGTACTTC.

This clonotype was detected many times. V usage is TRBV29-1 and J usage is TRBJ1-2; D possibly corresponds to TRBD1 (6 bases). The V end lost 6 bases, the J end lost 2 bases, and 13 bases lay between the germline ends. CDR3 length equals 13 residues. The V gene's germline CDR1 is SQVTM and CDR2 ANQGSEA. The DNA for the CDR3 is TGCAGCGTCGTGGTGGGGGCGAACTATGGCTACACCTTC. Its translation: CSVVVGANYGYTF.

This clonotype was observed a few times. The V gene is TRBV7-2, the J gene TRBJ1-1, with D unresolved. Trimming took 5 bases from V and 5 from J, leaving 15 bases between them. Germline CDR1 SGHTA, CDR2 FQGNSA. The CDR3 has 14 amino acids. Written as DNA, the CDR3 is TGTGCCAGCAGCCAGGCCCGGTCGGGGACTGAAGCTTTCTTT. Residues: CASSQARSGTEAFF.

In its sample, this clonotype was seen many times. The CDR3 DNA reads as TGTGCCAGCAGCTCCAACTCTGGGGCCAACGTCCTGACTTTC. Translated, it gives CASSSNSGANVLTF. This chain connects TRBV7-2 to TRBJ2-6; no clear D. The CDR3 runs to 14 residues. Germline V gene lookup returns CDR1 SGHTA and CDR2 FQGNSA. V was pared by 4 bases and J by 0 bases, with 4 bases between.